Below are 7 T cell receptor beta chains sequenced from a single sample in a study of blood T cell repertoires in COVID-19. Sequencing used immunoSEQ multiplex PCR; TCRdb keeps in-frame clones, though not all of them. The sample holds around 130,000 clones, 70% to 90% seen once. Sequencing was carried out using peripheral blood. The receptors were gathered from a human donor in a cohort sampled during active COVID-19.

The chain employs TRBV7-3 and TRBJ2-1; possibly TRBD2 for D (5 bases). Deletions cut 2 bases from V and 1 base from J, with 9 bases between. CDR3 length equals 15 residues. Germline loops: CDR1 SGHTA, CDR2 FQGTGA. The CDR3 here is CASSLLGGSYNEQFF. As DNA, the CDR3 is TGTGCCAGCAGCTTACTGGGCGGGTCCTACAATGAGCAGTTCTTC. Looking up the rest from reference TRBV7-3 and TRBJ2-1 gives the full variable domain: GAGVSQTPSNKVTEKGKYVELRCDPISGHTALYWYRQSLGQGPEFLIYFQGTGAADDSGLPNDRFFAVRPEGSVSTLKIQRTERGDSAVYLCASSLLGGSYNEQFFGPGTRLTVL.

The chain couples TRBV28 to TRBJ2-7; TRBD2 is a possible D gene (7 bases). V gave up 1 base and J gave up 0 bases, with 10 bases separating them. The length of the CDR3 is 15 residues. From germline, CDR1 is MDHEN and CDR2 SYDVKM. The CDR3 spells CASSLSRGGSYEQYF. CDR3 nucleotides: TGTGCCAGCAGTTTATCGAGGGGGGGCTCCTACGAGCAGTACTTC. Based on the CDR3 plus reference TRBV28 and TRBJ2-7, the full variable domain is DVKVTQSSRYLVKRTGEKVFLECVQDMDHENMFWYRQDPGLGLRLIYFSYDVKMKEKGDIPEGYSVSREKKERFSLILESASTNQTSMYLCASSLSRGGSYEQYFGPGTRLTVT.

The chain is built from TRBV21-1 and TRBJ1-2; no check of the table's D call, TRBD1, against the DNA was made. TRBV21-1 is a listed pseudogene. This CDR3 has 14 residues. The CDR3 spells CASSKMPRNYGYTF. CDR3 bases: TGTGCCAGCAGCAAAATGCCCAGGAACTATGGCTACACCTTC.

The chain couples TRBV19 to TRBJ2-2, with D possibly being TRBD1 (8 bases). The CDR3 is 18 amino acids. V was trimmed by 2 bases and J by 4 bases, leaving 20 bases between them. Per germline, CDR1 LNHDA and CDR2 SQIVND (reference sequence). This CDR3 is CASSIPPSDREGTGELFF. The CDR3 nucleotides are TGTGCCAGTAGTATACCTCCATCGGACAGGGAGGGCACCGGGGAGCTGTTTTTT.

This clone was seen just once. The rearrangement uses TRBV10-3 and TRBJ1-2; D might be TRBD1 (5 bases). The germline V and J ends were trimmed by 2 bases and 7 bases, with 11 bases remaining between them. CDR3 length: 13 residues. Germline CDR1 ENHRY, CDR2 SYGVKD. CDR3 sequence (DNA): TGTGCCATCAGTGAGGGGGGGGTTTTTGGCTACACCTTC. Its protein product is CAISEGGVFGYTF.

V is TRBV19 and J is TRBJ1-3; the D gene is possibly TRBD1 (6 bases). Looked up from germline, CDR1 is LNHDA and CDR2 is SQIVND (reference sequence). Deletions cut 4 bases from V and 2 bases from J, with 18 bases between. The CDR3 totals 17 residues. CDR3 region: CASSTPGHPKTGNTIYF. DNA for the CDR3: TGTGCCAGTAGTACCCCGGGACACCCTAAAACTGGAAACACCATATATTTT. The whole variable domain, remainder taken from reference TRBV19 and TRBJ1-3, is DGGITQSPKYLFRKEGQNVTLSCEQNLNHDAMYWYRQDPGQGLRLIYYSQIVNDFQKGDIAEGYSVSREKKESFPLTVTSAQKNPTAFYLCASSTPGHPKTGNTIYFGEGSWLTVV.

This rearrangement joins TRBV3-1 (or the pseudogene TRBV3-2) to TRBJ1-3; 10 nucleotides agree with TRBD1. Losses at the gene ends were 4 bases for V and 4 bases for J; bases not matched to a gene: 4. This CDR3 is 15 amino acids long. CDR1 is LGHDT, CDR2 YNNKEL, per germline (reference sequence). CDR3 sequence (DNA): TGTGCCAGCAGCCTCGGGACAGGGGTCGGAAACACCATATATTTT. This encodes CASSLGTGVGNTIYF.